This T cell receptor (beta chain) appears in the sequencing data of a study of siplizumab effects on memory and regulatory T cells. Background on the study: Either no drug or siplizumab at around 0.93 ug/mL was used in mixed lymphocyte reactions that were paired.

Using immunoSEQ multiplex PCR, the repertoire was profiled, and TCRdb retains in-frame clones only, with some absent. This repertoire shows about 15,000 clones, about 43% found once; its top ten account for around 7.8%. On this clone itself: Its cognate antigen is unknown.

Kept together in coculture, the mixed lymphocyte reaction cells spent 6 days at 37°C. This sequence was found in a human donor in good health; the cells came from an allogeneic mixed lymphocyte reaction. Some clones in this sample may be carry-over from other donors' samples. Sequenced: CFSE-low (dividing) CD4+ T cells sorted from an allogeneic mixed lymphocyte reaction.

CDR3 sequence: CASSLGGGGASTDTQYF. CDR3 nucleotides: TGTGCCAGCAGCTTAGGGGGAGGCGGTGCTAGCACAGATACGCAGTATTTT. The genes are TRBV7-9 and TRBJ2-3, with D possibly matching TRBD2 (6 bases). Germline values: CDR1 SEHNR, CDR2 FQNEAQ (reference sequence). Deletions cut 1 base from V and 0 bases from J, with 14 bases between. The CDR3 length is 17 residues.